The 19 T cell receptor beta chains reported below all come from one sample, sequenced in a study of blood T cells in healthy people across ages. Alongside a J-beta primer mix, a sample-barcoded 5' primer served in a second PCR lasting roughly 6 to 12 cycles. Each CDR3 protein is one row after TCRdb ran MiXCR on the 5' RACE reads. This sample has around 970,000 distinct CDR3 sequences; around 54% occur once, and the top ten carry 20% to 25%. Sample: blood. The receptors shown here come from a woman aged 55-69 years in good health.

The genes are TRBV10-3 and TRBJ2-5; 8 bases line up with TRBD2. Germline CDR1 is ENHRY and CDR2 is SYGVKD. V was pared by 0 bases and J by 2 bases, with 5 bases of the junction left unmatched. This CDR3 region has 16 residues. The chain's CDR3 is CAISESIAGRQETQYF. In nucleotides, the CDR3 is TGTGCCATCAGTGAGTCGATAGCGGGAAGGCAAGAGACCCAGTACTTC.

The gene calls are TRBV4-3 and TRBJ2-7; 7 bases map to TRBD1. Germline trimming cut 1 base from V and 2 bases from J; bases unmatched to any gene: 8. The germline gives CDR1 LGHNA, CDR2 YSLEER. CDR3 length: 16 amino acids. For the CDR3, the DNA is TGCGCCAGCAGCCAAGGACCGGGGCAGGGGGCCTACGAGCAGTACTTC. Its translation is CASSQGPGQGAYEQYF.

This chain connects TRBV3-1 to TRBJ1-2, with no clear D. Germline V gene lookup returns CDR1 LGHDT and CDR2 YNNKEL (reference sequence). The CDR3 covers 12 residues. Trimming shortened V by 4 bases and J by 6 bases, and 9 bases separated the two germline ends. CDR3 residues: CASSLAAHGYTF. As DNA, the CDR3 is TGTGCCAGCAGCCTCGCGGCACATGGCTACACCTTC.

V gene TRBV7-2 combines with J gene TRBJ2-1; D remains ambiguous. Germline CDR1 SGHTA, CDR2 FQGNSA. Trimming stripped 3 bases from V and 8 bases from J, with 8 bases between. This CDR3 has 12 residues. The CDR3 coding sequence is TGTGCCAGCAGCTTTATAACCGATGAGCAGTTCTTC. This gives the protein CASSFITDEQFF.

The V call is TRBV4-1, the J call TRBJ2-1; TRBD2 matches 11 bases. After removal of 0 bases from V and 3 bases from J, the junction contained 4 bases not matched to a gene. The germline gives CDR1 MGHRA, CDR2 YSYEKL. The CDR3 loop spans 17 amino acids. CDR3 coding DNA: TGCGCCAGCAGCCAAGACTGGGGGACTAGCGGCTACAATGAGCAGTTCTTC. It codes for CASSQDWGTSGYNEQFF.

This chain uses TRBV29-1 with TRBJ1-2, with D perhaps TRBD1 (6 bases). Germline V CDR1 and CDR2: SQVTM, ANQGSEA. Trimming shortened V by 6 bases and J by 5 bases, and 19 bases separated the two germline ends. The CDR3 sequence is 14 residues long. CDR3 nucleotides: TGCAGCGTGTGGGGGGGTGACAGGACTTATGGCTACACCTTC. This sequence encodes CSVWGGDRTYGYTF. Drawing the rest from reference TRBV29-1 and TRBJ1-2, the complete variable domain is SAVISQKPSRDICQRGTSLTIQCQVDSQVTMMFWYRQQPGQSLTLIATANQGSEATYESGFVIDKFPISRPNLTFSTLTVSNMSPEDSSIYLCSVWGGDRTYGYTFGSGTRLTVV.

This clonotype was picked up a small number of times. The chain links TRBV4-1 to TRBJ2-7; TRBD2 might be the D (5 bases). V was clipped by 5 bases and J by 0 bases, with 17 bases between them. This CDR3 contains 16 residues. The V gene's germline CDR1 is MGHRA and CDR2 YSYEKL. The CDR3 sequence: CASSSKNSASSYEQYF. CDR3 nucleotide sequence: TGCGCCAGCAGCTCCAAGAATAGCGCGTCCTCCTACGAGCAGTACTTC.

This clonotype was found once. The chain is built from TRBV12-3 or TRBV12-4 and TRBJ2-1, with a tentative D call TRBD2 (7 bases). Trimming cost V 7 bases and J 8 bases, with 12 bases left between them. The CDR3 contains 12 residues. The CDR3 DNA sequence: TGTGCCAGCATGCCGGGGGGCGATGAGCAGTTCTTC. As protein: CASMPGGDEQFF.

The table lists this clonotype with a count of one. CDR3 protein: CASSPQTGQSYEQYF. The DNA of the CDR3 is TGTGCCAGCAGCCCCCAGACAGGGCAGTCCTACGAGCAGTACTTC. The chain uses TRBV7-2 and TRBJ2-7, with TRBD1 matching over 7 bases. CDR3 length equals 15 residues. Per germline, CDR1 SGHTA and CDR2 FQGNSA. J lost 1 base, V lost 5 bases, and 8 bases had no gene match.

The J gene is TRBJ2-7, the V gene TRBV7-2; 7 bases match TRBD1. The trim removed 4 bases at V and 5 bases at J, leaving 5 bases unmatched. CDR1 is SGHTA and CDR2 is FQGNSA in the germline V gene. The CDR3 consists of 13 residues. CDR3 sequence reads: CASSSLTGNEQYF. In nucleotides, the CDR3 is TGTGCCAGCAGCTCTTTGACAGGGAACGAGCAGTACTTC.

The CDR3 DNA reads TGTGCCAGCAGTGCCGGGACTAGCGTCTCCTACGAGCAGTACTTC. Amino acids: CASSAGTSVSYEQYF. This chain joins TRBV6-1 and TRBJ2-7; 10 bases agree with TRBD2. J lost 0 bases, V lost 4 bases, and 3 bases had no gene match. CDR1 MNHNS and CDR2 SASEGT come from the germline V gene. This CDR3 region has 15 residues.

The CDR3 protein is CASSQGTRGSIRGYTF. The CDR3, as DNA: TGCGCCAGCAGCCAAGGCACCCGGGGGTCCATAAGGGGCTACACCTTC. The V and J genes are TRBV4-1 and TRBJ1-2; the D gene is possibly TRBD1 (5 bases). The CDR3 sequence is 16 residues long. Trimming shortened V by 1 base and J by 8 bases, and 20 bases separated the two germline ends. Per the germline V gene, CDR1 is MGHRA and CDR2 is YSYEKL.

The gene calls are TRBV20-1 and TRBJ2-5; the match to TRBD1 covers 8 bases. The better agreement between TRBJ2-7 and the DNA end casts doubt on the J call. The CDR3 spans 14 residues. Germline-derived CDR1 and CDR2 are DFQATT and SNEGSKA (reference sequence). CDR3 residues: CSARDRASHYEQYF. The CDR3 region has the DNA TGCAGTGCTAGGGACAGGGCCTCCCACTACGAGCAGTACTTC.

This CDR3 reads CASSPLKGTDYNEQFF. The CDR3 DNA reads as TGTGCCAGCAGTCCCCTAAAGGGGACCGACTACAATGAGCAGTTCTTC. This chain connects TRBV27 to TRBJ2-1; D is possibly TRBD1 or TRBD2 (5 bases each). The germline V gene has CDR1 MNHEY and CDR2 SMNVEV (reference sequence). Trimming shortened V by 5 bases and J by 3 bases, and 17 bases separated the two germline ends. This CDR3 is 16 amino acids long.

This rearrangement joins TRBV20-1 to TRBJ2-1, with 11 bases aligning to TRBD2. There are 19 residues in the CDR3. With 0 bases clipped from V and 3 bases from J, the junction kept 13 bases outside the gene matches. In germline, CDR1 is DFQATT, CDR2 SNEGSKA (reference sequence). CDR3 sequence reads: CSARDRLAGRSDRYNEQFF. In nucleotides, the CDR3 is TGCAGTGCTAGAGACCGACTAGCGGGAAGGTCGGACCGCTACAATGAGCAGTTCTTC.

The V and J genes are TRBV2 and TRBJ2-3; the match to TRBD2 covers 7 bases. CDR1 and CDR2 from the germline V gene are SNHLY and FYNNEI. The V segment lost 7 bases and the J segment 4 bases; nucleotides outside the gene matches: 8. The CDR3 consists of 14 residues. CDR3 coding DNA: TGTGCCAGCATCGGCGGGAGTCCGGCAGATACGCAGTATTTT. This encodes CASIGGSPADTQYF. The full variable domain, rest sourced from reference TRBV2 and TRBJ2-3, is EPEVTQTPSHQVTQMGQEVILRCVPISNHLYFYWYRQILGQKVEFLVSFYNNEISEKSEIFDDQFSVERPDGSNFTLKIRSTKLEDSAMYFCASIGGSPADTQYFGPGTRLTVL.

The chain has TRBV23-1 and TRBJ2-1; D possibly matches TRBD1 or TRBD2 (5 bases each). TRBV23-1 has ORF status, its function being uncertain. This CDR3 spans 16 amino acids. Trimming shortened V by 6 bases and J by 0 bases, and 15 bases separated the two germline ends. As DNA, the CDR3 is TGCGCCAGCAGGGGGGAAAGCGGCGTCTCCTACAATGAGCAGTTCTTC. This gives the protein CASRGESGVSYNEQFF.

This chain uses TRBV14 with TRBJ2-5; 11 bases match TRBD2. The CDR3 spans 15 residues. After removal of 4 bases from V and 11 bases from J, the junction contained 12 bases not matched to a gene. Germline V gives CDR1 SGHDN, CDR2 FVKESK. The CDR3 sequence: CASSLQTSGIDEQYF. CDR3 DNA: TGTGCCAGCAGCCTACAGACTAGCGGGATCGACGAACAGTACTTC.

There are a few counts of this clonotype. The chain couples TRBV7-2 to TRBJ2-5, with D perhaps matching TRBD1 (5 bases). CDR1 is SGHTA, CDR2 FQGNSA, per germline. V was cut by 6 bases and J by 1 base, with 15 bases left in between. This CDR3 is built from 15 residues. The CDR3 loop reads CASRAGHTFQETQYF. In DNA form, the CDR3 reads TGTGCCAGCAGGGCTGGACACACCTTCCAAGAGACCCAGTACTTC.